Sequencing of this TCR beta chain was carried out in a study of shared clonotypes between healthy human individuals. The CDR3 runs 14 residues. Germline CDR1 is SNHLY and CDR2 is FYNNEI. With V trimmed by 6 bases and J by 0 bases, 0 bases remained unmatched. Repertoires were generated with immunoSEQ multiplex PCR, while TCRdb's copy carries only in-frame clones and drops some. The sample holds millions of clones, approximately 95% seen once. CD45RO negativity and positive selection for CCR7 defined naive CD8 cells, a population that excluded terminally differentiated effector memory CD45RA+ cells. Sequencing was carried out using naive CD8+ T cells sorted from blood. V and J are TRBV2 and TRBJ1-5; 9 nucleotides agree with TRBD1. The sequence was collected from a man between 18 and 35 years old in good health. The CDR3 nucleotides read TGTGCCAGCAGGACAGGGGGTAGCAATCAGCCCCAGCATTTT. It translates to CASRTGGSNQPQHF.